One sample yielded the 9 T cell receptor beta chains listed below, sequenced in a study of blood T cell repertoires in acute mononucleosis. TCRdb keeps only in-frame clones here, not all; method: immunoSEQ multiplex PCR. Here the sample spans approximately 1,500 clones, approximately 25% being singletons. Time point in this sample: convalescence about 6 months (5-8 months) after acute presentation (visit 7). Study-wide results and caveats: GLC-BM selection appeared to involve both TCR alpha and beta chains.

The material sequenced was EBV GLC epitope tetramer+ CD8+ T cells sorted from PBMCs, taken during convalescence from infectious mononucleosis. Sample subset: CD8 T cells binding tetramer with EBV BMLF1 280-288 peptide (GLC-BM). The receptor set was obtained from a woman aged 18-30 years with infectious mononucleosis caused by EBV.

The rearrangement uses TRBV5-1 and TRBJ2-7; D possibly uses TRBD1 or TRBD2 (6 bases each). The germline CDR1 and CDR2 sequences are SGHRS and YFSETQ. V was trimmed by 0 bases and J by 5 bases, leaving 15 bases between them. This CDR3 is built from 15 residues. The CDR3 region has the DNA TGCGCCAGCAGCTTGGCCCTCGGGGGCCACGACGAGCAGTACTTC. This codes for CASSLALGGHDEQYF.

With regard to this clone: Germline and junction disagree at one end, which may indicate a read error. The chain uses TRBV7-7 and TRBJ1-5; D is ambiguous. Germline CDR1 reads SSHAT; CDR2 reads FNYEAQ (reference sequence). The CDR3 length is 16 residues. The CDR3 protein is CASSITPGRDNQPQHF. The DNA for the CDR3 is TGCGCCAGCAGCATTACCCCTGGACGGGACAATCAGCCCCAGCATTTT.

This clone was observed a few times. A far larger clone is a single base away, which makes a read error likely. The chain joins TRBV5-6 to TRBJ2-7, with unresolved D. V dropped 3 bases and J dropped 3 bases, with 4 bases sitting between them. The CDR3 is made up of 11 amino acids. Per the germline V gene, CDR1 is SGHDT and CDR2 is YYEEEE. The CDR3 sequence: CASSCNYEQYF. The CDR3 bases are TGTGCCAGCAGCTGTAACTACGAGCAGTACTTC.

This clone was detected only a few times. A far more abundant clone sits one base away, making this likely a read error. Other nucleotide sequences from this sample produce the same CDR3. The CDR3 protein is CSVEARDGYTF. CDR3 bases: TGCAGCGTTGAAGCGAGGGATGGCTACACCTTC. This chain links TRBV29-1 with TRBJ1-2; no definite D call. The CDR3 has 11 amino acids. Trimming took 1 base from V and 6 from J, leaving 6 bases between them. Germline V lookup: CDR1 SQVTM, CDR2 ANQGSEA.

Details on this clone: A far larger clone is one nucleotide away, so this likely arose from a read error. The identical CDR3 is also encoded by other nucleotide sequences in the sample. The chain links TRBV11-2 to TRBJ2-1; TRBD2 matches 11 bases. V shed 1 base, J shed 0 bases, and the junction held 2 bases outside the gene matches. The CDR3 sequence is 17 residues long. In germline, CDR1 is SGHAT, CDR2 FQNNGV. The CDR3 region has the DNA TGTGCCAGCAGCTTAGGACTAGCGGGGCGCTCCTACAATGAGCAGTTCTTC. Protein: CASSLGLAGRSYNEQFF.

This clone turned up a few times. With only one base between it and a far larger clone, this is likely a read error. The CDR3 sequence is CASSPTSGSIYEQYF. In nucleotides, the CDR3 is TGCGCCAGCAGTCCGACTAGCGGGAGTATCTACGAGCAGTACTTC. The chain links TRBV4-3 to TRBJ2-7; 12 bases match TRBD2. Trimming took 6 bases from V and 3 from J; bases not matched to a gene: 6. CDR1 and CDR2 (germline): LGHNA, YSLEER. This CDR3 is built from 15 residues.

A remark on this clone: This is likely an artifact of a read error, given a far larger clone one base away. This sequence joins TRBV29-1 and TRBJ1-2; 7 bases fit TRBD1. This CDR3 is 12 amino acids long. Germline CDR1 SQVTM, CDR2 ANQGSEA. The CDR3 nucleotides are TGCAGCTTTGAAGGGGAGGGGGCTGGGGACACCTTC. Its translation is CSFEGEGAGDTF.

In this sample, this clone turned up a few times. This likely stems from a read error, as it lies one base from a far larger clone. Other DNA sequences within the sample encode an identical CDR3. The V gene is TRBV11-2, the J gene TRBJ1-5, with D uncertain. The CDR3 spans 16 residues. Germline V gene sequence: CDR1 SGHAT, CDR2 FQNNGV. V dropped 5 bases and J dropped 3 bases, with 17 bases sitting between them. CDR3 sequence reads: CASSITPGRDNQPQHF. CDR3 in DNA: TGTGCCAGCAGCATTACCCCTGGACGGGACAATCAGCCCCAGCATTTT.

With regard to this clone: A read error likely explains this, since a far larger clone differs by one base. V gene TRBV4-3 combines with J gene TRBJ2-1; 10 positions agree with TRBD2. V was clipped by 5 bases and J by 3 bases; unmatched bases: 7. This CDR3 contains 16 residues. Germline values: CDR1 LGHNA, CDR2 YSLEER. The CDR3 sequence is CASSGEGLAVYNEQFF. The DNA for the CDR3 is TGCGCCAGCAGCGGGGAAGGACTAGCGGTCTACAATGAGCAGTTCTTC.